This T cell receptor beta chain was captured in a study of blood T cells in healthy people across ages. Primers used in a second PCR of about 6 to 11 cycles were a sample-barcoded 5' primer and a J-beta primer mix. A template-switch adaptor that had 12 random nucleotides put a tag on each cDNA molecule. TCRdb independently ran MiXCR on the 5' RACE reads; one entry per CDR3 protein. The sample consists of about 780,000 distinct CDR3 sequences, around 68% of them appearing once. Only a few counts were recorded for this clonotype. Its antigen remains unidentified. V shed 4 bases and J shed 7 bases, with 4 bases lying between them. Per the germline V gene, CDR1 is SQVTM and CDR2 is ANQGSEA. This CDR3 is 9 amino acids long. Study-level findings and limits: Diversity of TCR beta per million T cells declined in a roughly linear way with age.

The TCR sequence derives from a man aged 25 to 40 in good health. V is TRBV29-1 and J is TRBJ1-2, with D uncertain. Sample: blood. The CDR3, as DNA: TGCAGCGTTGGCGGTGGCTACACCTTC. Its translation is CSVGGGYTF.